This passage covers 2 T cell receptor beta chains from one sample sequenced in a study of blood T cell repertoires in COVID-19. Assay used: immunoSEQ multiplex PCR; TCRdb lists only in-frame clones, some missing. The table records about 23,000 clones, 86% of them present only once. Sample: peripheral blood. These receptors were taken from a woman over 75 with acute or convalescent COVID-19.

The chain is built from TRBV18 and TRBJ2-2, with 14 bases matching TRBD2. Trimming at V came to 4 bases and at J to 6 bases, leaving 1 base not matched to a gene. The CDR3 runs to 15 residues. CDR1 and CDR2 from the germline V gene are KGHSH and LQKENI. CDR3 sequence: CASSRGLAGAGELFF. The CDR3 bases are TGTGCCAGCTCACGGGGACTAGCGGGAGCCGGGGAGCTGTTTTTT.

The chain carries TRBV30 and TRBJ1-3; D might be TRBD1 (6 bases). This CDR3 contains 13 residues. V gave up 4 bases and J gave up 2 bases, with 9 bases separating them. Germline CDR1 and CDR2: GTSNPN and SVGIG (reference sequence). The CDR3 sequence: CAWTGAPGNTIYF. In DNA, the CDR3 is TGTGCCTGGACAGGGGCCCCTGGAAACACCATATATTTT.